This is a list of T cell receptor beta chains from one sample in a study of T cell responses to AZD1222 COVID-19 vaccine. Here immunoSEQ multiplex PCR was the method, and the copy in TCRdb shows in-frame clones only, minus some. The data contain over 110,000 clones, 85% to 90% of them singletons. Sequenced material: peripheral blood, taken 28 days after the second AZD1222 dose. The receptors shown here come from an adult who received the AZD1222 COVID-19 vaccine. Each CDR3 is given with its conserved first and last residue. A D gene is named only where the DNA matches it firmly. The listing skips clone size in some rows; elsewhere it reads once, few, many or a size class.

size	J	V	length	D	CDR3	DNA
.	TRBJ2-3	TRBV5-1	15	.	CASSLRGTSTDTQYF	TGCGCCAGCAGCTTGCGGGGGACTAGCACAGATACGCAGTATTTT
.	TRBJ2-3	TRBV2	14	TRBD2	CASSILALTDTQYF	TGTGCCAGCAGTATACTAGCGCTCACAGATACGCAGTATTTT
.	TRBJ1-5	TRBV24-1	16	TRBD1	CATSDPGTGGDQPQHF	TGTGCCACCAGTGATCCAGGGACAGGGGGTGATCAGCCCCAGCATTTT
.	TRBJ1-2	TRBV6-6	13	.	CASSYSSGRGYTF	TGTGCCAGCAGTTACTCGTCTGGCAGAGGCTACACCTTC
.	TRBJ2-3	TRBV11-1	15	.	CASSPRLGLTDTQYF	TGTGCCAGCAGCCCTCGACTGGGCCTCACAGATACGCAGTATTTT
.	TRBJ1-3	TRBV7-3	16	.	CASSFMGPGSGNTIYF	TGTGCCAGCAGCTTCATGGGCCCGGGCTCTGGAAACACCATATATTTT
.	TRBJ2-2	TRBV7-2	15	.	CASSLGGVGTGELFF	TGTGCCAGCAGCTTAGGCGGGGTCGGTACCGGGGAGCTGTTTTTT
.	TRBJ1-6	TRBV10-2	13	TRBD1	CATRDRGSSPLHF	TGCGCCACCCGGGACAGGGGGTCTTCACCCCTCCACTTT
.	TRBJ1-1	TRBV6-1	14	.	CASSERQVNTEAFF	TGTGCCAGCAGTGAACGGCAAGTGAACACTGAAGCTTTCTTT
.	TRBJ1-5	TRBV27	14	TRBD1	CASRPTGGNQPQHF	TGTGCCAGCAGACCTACAGGGGGCAATCAGCCCCAGCATTTT
.	TRBJ1-5	TRBV2	15	.	CASSDDGRGNQPQHF	TGTGCCAGCAGTGACGATGGACGGGGCAATCAGCCCCAGCATTTT
.	TRBJ1-1	TRBV29-1	12	.	CSVGEVRTEAFF	TGCAGCGTTGGAGAGGTCAGGACTGAAGCTTTCTTT
.	TRBJ2-2	TRBV2	17	.	CASSESLARAHTGELFF	TGTGCCAGCAGTGAAAGTCTAGCCAGGGCGCACACCGGGGAGCTGTTTTTT
.	TRBJ1-2	TRBV29-1	10	TRBD1	CSVGDRGFTF	TGCAGCGTTGGGGACAGGGGGTTCACCTTC
.	TRBJ2-7	TRBV15	15	.	CATSRGGGALEEQYF	TGTGCCACCAGCAGAGGAGGTGGAGCCCTTGAGGAGCAGTACTTC
.	TRBJ1-2	TRBV7-2	14	TRBD1	CASSLGTGNYGYTF	TGTGCCAGCAGCTTAGGGACAGGGAACTATGGCTACACCTTC
.	TRBJ1-5	TRBV24-1	13	.	CATNDRTDQPQHF	TGTGCCACGAATGACAGGACTGATCAGCCCCAGCATTTT
.	TRBJ1-4	TRBV19	15	.	CASSIARGPNEKLFF	TGTGCCAGTAGTATAGCCCGGGGACCTAATGAAAAACTGTTTTTT
few	TRBJ1-1	TRBV29-1	13	TRBD1	CSVGGTGGTEAFF	TGCAGCGTTGGTGGGACAGGGGGCACTGAAGCTTTCTTT
few	TRBJ2-1	TRBV5-1	15	.	CASSLGGKPLYEQFF	TGCGCCAGCAGCTTGGGCGGCAAACCCCTTTATGAGCAGTTCTTC
.	TRBJ1-2	TRBV7-8	13	.	CASSLDPNYGYTF	TGTGCCAGCAGCTTAGACCCGAACTATGGCTACACCTTC
.	TRBJ2-2	TRBV5-4	15	TRBD2	CASRLAGRGTGELFF	TGTGCCAGCAGACTAGCGGGGAGAGGCACCGGGGAGCTGTTTTTT